The 9 T cell receptor beta chains below come from one sample, sequenced in a study of cytomegalovirus exposure and HLA in healthy donors. Researchers ran the PCR with 60 Vbeta and 13 Jbeta primers. Data came from immunoSEQ multiplex PCR; TCRdb stores just in-frame clones and leaves some out. The data contain roughly 180,000 clones, 76% of them seen just once; the ten biggest clones take up approximately 0.76%. Material: PBMCs. The receptor set was obtained from a female donor in good health and CMV-seronegative.

The chain recombines TRBV7-2 with TRBJ2-7, with TRBD1 matching 8 bases. The V gene's germline CDR1 is SGHTA and CDR2 FQGNSA. The V and J ends lost 6 bases and 4 bases, in that order; junction bases with no gene match: 5. This CDR3 comprises 13 residues. This CDR3 is CASSKDRVYEQYF. The CDR3 DNA reads as TGTGCCAGCAGTAAGGACAGGGTTTACGAGCAGTACTTC. Together with reference TRBV7-2 and TRBJ2-7, the CDR3 gives the full variable domain: GAGVSQSPSNKVTEKGKDVELRCDPISGHTALYWYRQSLGQGLEFLIYFQGNSAPDKSGLPSDRFSAERTGGSVSTLTIQRTQQEDSAVYLCASSKDRVYEQYFGPGTRLTVT.

The rearrangement uses TRBV9 and TRBJ2-1; possible D gene TRBD2, 6 bases. V gave up 0 bases and J gave up 8 bases, with 12 bases separating them. This CDR3 contains 14 residues. CDR1 and CDR2 (germline): SGDLS, YYNGEE. The CDR3: CASSVGRGKDEQFF. For the CDR3, the DNA is TGTGCCAGCAGCGTAGGGAGGGGAAAGGATGAGCAGTTCTTC.

The chain recombines TRBV7-7 with TRBJ2-5; TRBD2 aligns across 9 bases. The germline V gene encodes CDR1 SSHAT and CDR2 FNYEAQ (reference sequence). This CDR3 comprises 16 residues. CDR3 bases: TGTGCTAGCGCCAGTTTAGCGGGGGCTGTCCCAGAGACCCAGTACTTC. Translating it yields CASASLAGAVPETQYF.

CDR3 sequence reads: CASSISSRGGKTQYF. CDR3 DNA: TGTGCCAGTAGTATAAGCAGCCGCGGGGGGAAGACCCAGTACTTC. The gene calls are TRBV19 and TRBJ2-5; 8 bases fit TRBD2. Per the germline V gene, CDR1 is LNHDA and CDR2 is SQIVND (reference sequence). There are 15 residues in the CDR3. The trim removed 2 bases at V and 6 bases at J, leaving 8 bases unmatched.

The chain joins TRBV19 to TRBJ1-5; no reliable D call. Trimming took 3 bases from V and 1 from J, leaving 7 bases between them. Germline V CDR1 and CDR2: LNHDA, SQIVND (reference sequence). The CDR3 has 14 residues. In DNA form, the CDR3 reads TGTGCCAGTAGTATTATCGTGAGCAATCAGCCCCAGCATTTT. Translating it yields CASSIIVSNQPQHF.

This clone was observed a handful of times. V usage is TRBV14 and J usage is TRBJ2-3, with a possible D match to TRBD1 (6 bases). Germline V gene data show CDR1 as SGHDN and CDR2 as FVKESK. The ends were cut back, 4 bases at V and 1 base at J, with 9 bases in the middle. This CDR3 spans 14 amino acids. CDR3 sequence: CASSLGTRTDTQYF. Here the CDR3 DNA reads TGTGCCAGCAGCCTCGGGACACGCACAGATACGCAGTATTTT.

The chain combines TRBV30 with TRBJ2-7, with a possible D match to TRBD1 (6 bases). The CDR3 is 11 amino acids. Germline V CDR1 and CDR2: GTSNPN, SVGIG (reference sequence). Deletions cut 4 bases from V and 5 bases from J, with 9 bases between. The CDR3 nucleotides are TGTGCCTGGACACAGGGTAACGAGCAGTACTTC. Its protein product is CAWTQGNEQYF.

The V call is TRBV29-1, the J call TRBJ2-2; D gene uncertain. Trimming left V 1 base short and J 8 bases short, with 20 bases between. Germline values: CDR1 SQVTM, CDR2 ANQGSEA. This CDR3 is built from 16 residues. This CDR3 is CSVEVPPRRGSGELFF. The CDR3, as DNA: TGCAGCGTTGAAGTTCCCCCTAGACGAGGATCAGGGGAGCTGTTTTTT.

This clone was found a few times. The V gene is TRBV7-3, the J gene TRBJ2-1, with 7 positions matching TRBD2. Unmatched junction bases numbered 11, after V lost 5 bases and J lost 10 bases. Germline values: CDR1 SGHTA, CDR2 FQGTGA. The CDR3 sequence is 14 residues long. The CDR3 coding sequence is TGTGCCAGCAGCACATCCGGACTAGTGGGCGAGCAGTTCTTC. This sequence encodes CASSTSGLVGEQFF.